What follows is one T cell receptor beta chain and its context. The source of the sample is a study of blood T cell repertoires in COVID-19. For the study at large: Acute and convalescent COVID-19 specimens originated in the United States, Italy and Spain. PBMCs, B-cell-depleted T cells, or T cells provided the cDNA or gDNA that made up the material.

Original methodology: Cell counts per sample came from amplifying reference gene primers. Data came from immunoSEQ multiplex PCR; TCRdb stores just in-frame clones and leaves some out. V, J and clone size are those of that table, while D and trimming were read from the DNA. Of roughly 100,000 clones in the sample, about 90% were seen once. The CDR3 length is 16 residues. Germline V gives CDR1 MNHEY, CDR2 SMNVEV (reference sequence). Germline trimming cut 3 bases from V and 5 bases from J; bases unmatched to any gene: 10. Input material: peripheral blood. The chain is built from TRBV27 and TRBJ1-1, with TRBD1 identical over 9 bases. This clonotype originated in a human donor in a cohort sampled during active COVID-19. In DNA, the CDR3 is TGTGCCAGCAGTTTTAATGTAGGACAGGGGCGGACTGAAGCTTTCTTT. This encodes CASSFNVGQGRTEAFF.